This TCR beta chain was sequenced during a study of T cell clonality in common variable immunodeficiency. Study-wide results and limits: Reportedly, TCR beta sequences from common variable immunodeficiency showed fewer deletions and N-nucleotide insertions. Fewer TCRbeta clones were shared among CVID subjects than controls.

Of CVID subjects, some 15 were female and over 25 male, mean age approximately 40. Each donor provided roughly 4.5 to 8.5 ml of heparinized whole blood. A remark on this clone: Its antigen is as yet unknown.

TCRdb's copy holds only in-frame clones and misses some; the assay was immunoSEQ multiplex PCR. Altogether roughly 39,000 clones were found in the sample, and no singletons occur. The sequenced material came from peripheral blood mononuclear cells. The source of this sequence is a human donor with common variable immunodeficiency.

CDR3 DNA, as far as it was read: TGTGCCAGCAGTGGGGGGTGGGAGACC. This codes for CASSGGWET. The full CDR3 reads CASSGGWETQYF. V is TRBV6-2 or TRBV6-3 and J is TRBJ2-5, with D maybe TRBD2 (6 bases). The sequenced fragment ends 3 residues before the CDR3 boundary, so the rest is inferred from the germline J gene. V dropped 5 bases and J dropped 5 bases, with 9 bases sitting between them. CDR1 MNHEY and CDR2 SVGEGT come from the germline V gene. The CDR3 runs 12 residues.